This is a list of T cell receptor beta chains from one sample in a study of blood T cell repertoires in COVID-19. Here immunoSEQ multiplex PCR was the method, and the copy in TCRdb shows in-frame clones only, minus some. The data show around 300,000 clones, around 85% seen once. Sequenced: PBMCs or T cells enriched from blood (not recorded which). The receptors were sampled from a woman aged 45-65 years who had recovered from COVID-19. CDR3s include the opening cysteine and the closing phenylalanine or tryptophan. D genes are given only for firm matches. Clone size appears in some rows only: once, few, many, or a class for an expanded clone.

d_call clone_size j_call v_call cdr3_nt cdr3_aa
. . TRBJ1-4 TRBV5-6 TGTGCCAGCAGCTCAGAATGGGGCCTAGGTGAAAAACTGTTTTTT CASSSEWGLGEKLFF
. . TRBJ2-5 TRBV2 TGTGCCAGCAGTGAAATCAGTCTCCAAGAGACCCAGTACTTC CASSEISLQETQYF
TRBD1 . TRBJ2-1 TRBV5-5 TGTGCCAGCAGCCCGTTACAGGGGTTGGGTGAGCAGTTCTTC CASSPLQGLGEQFF
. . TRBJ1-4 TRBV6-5 TGTGCCAGCACGGACAGAGTTGAAAAACTGTTTTTT CASTDRVEKLFF
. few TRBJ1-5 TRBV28 TGTGCCACCTCAATGGACACAAGCAATCAGCCCCAGCATTTT CATSMDTSNQPQHF
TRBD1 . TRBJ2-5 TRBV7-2 TGTGCCAGCAGCTTAGGGACAGGAGAGACCCAGTACTTC CASSLGTGETQYF
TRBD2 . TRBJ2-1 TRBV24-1 TGTGCCACCAGTGATTCCTTCGGACTAGCGGGAGGGGGTGAGCAGTTCTTC CATSDSFGLAGGGEQFF
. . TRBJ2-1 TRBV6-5 TGTGCCAGCAGTTACTCGGGGCAGGCCAGAGAGCAGTTCTTC CASSYSGQAREQFF
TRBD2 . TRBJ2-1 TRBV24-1 TGTGCCACCAGCGGGACTAGCGGGAACTTAAATGAGCAGTTCTTC CATSGTSGNLNEQFF
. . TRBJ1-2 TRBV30 TGTGCCTGGAGCCCCCTGGGGGGGAACTATGGCTACACCTTC CAWSPLGGNYGYTF
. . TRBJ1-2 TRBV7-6 TGTGCCAGCAGCTTAGAATTAGGAGGTTATGAGGCTACGAACTATGGCTACACCTTC CASSLELGGYEATNYGYTF
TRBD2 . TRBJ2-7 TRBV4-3 TGCGCCAGCAGCCAGAGACGGCTAGCGGCCTACGAGCAGTACTTC CASSQRRLAAYEQYF
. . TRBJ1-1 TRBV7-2 TGTGCCAGCAGGATTACAGTGAACACTGAAGCTTTCTTT CASRITVNTEAFF
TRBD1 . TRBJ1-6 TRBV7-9 TGTGCCAGCAGACAGACCGGGACAGGGTCTTCACCCCTCCACTTT CASRQTGTGSSPLHF
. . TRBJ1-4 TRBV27 TGTGCCAGCAGTTCCCGGGGATTGCCTAATGAAAAACTGTTTTTT CASSSRGLPNEKLFF
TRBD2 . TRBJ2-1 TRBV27 TGTGCCAGCAGTCCGGGACTAGGATCCTACAATGAGCAGTTCTTC CASSPGLGSYNEQFF
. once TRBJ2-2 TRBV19 TGTGCCAGTAGTACTCAAAACTCTGCCGGGGAGCTGTTTTTT CASSTQNSAGELFF
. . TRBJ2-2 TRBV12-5 TGTGCTAGTGGTTTGAATCTCAGGGCCGGGGAGCTGTTTTTT CASGLNLRAGELFF
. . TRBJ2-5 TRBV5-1 TGCGCCAGCAGCTTGGCCGCTGGCCATTCCCAAGAGACCCAGTACTTC CASSLAAGHSQETQYF
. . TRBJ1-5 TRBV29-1 TGCAGCGTTTTAACAGGCCCCAATCAGCCCCAGCATTTT CSVLTGPNQPQHF
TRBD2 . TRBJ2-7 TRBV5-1 TGCGCCAGCAGCTTGGCGTTCGTGACTAGCGGCTCCTACGAGCAGTACTTC CASSLAFVTSGSYEQYF